A single sample gave rise to the 19 T cell receptor beta chains below, sequenced in a study of T cell responses to AZD1222 COVID-19 vaccine. Assay used: immunoSEQ multiplex PCR; TCRdb lists only in-frame clones, some missing. This sample has about 180,000 clones, with almost 90% found just once. The sequencing used peripheral blood, collected 28 days after the second AZD1222 dose. The origin of the receptors is an adult who received the AZD1222 COVID-19 vaccine.

A note on this clone: One end of the junction is discordant with germline, which a read error may explain. V and J are TRBV7-3 and TRBJ2-1, with TRBD1 matching over 7 bases. The CDR3 has 15 residues. From germline, CDR1 is SGHTA and CDR2 FQGTGA. The CDR3 sequence is CASSLTGVGYNEQFF. DNA for the CDR3: TGTGCCAGCAGCCTAACAGGGGTCGGTTACAATGAGCAGTTCTTC.

The CDR3 reads CASSGVGSPLHF. CDR3 nucleotides: TGTGCCAGCAGCGGGGTGGGTTCACCCCTCCACTTT. V gene TRBV6-5 combines with J gene TRBJ1-6, with no clear D. V was trimmed by 6 bases and J by 9 bases, leaving 9 bases between them. CDR1 and CDR2 from the germline V gene are MNHEY and SVGAGI. The CDR3 length is 12 residues.

V is TRBV5-4 and J is TRBJ1-1; the D gene is possibly TRBD1 (5 bases). V gave up 4 bases and J gave up 5 bases, with 12 bases separating them. There are 13 residues in the CDR3. The germline gives CDR1 SGHNT, CDR2 YYREEE (reference sequence). The CDR3 nucleotides are TGTGCCAGCAGCGTGGCAGGGTTGACTGAAGCTTTCTTT. This translates into CASSVAGLTEAFF.

The gene calls are TRBV30 and TRBJ2-4; 12 bases fit TRBD1. The germline gives CDR1 GTSNPN, CDR2 SVGIG (reference sequence). This CDR3 has 19 residues. Trimming at V came to 2 bases and at J to 1 base, leaving 12 bases not matched to a gene. CDR3 residues: CAWSNSRDRGRVAKNIQYF. The DNA of the CDR3 is TGTGCCTGGAGTAATAGCCGGGACAGGGGGCGCGTGGCCAAAAACATTCAGTACTTC. Filled out from reference TRBV30 and TRBJ2-4, the complete variable domain reads SQTIHQWPATLVQPVGSPLSLECTVEGTSNPNLYWYRQAAGRGLQLLFYSVGIGQISSEVPQNLSASRPQDRQFILSSKKLLLSDSGFYLCAWSNSRDRGRVAKNIQYFGAGTRLSVL.

The chain couples TRBV30 to TRBJ2-3, with D perhaps matching TRBD1 (5 bases). The V gene lost 4 bases and the J gene lost 5 bases, with 10 bases spanning the gap. Germline CDR1 GTSNPN, CDR2 SVGIG (reference sequence). This CDR3 is built from 12 residues. CDR3 protein: CAWKGPGDTQYF. CDR3 sequence (DNA): TGTGCCTGGAAGGGGCCAGGAGATACGCAGTATTTT.

The chain has TRBV30 and TRBJ2-3, with 10 bases matching TRBD2. The J segment lost 6 bases and the V segment lost 0 bases, leaving 0 bases of the junction unmatched. Germline-derived CDR1 and CDR2 are GTSNPN and SVGIG (reference sequence). The CDR3 contains 13 residues. CDR3 sequence: CAWSVLAGDTQYF. CDR3 DNA sequence: TGTGCCTGGAGTGTACTAGCGGGGGATACGCAGTATTTT.

This sequence joins TRBV19 and TRBJ1-2; D gene unclear. Per the germline V gene, CDR1 is LNHDA and CDR2 is SQIVND (reference sequence). V shed 3 bases and J shed 6 bases, with 14 bases lying between them. CDR3 size: 14 residues. For the CDR3, the DNA is TGTGCCAGTAGTATTCTCCACAGTTCGAATGGCTACACCTTC. Protein sequence: CASSILHSSNGYTF.

The chain couples TRBV7-2 to TRBJ2-7; tentatively, D is TRBD2 (6 bases). From germline, CDR1 is SGHTA and CDR2 FQGNSA. V lost 2 bases and J lost 5, with 10 bases in between. This CDR3 is built from 13 residues. The CDR3 nucleotides are TGTGCCAGCAGCTTAATTGGAGGGCACGAGCAGTACTTC. Its translation: CASSLIGGHEQYF. The whole variable domain, filled in from reference TRBV7-2 and TRBJ2-7, reads GAGVSQSPSNKVTEKGKDVELRCDPISGHTALYWYRQSLGQGLEFLIYFQGNSAPDKSGLPSDRFSAERTGGSVSTLTIQRTQQEDSAVYLCASSLIGGHEQYFGPGTRLTVT.

V gene TRBV2 combines with J gene TRBJ1-2; D unresolved. Germline loops: CDR1 SNHLY, CDR2 FYNNEI. V lost 3 bases and J 8 bases, leaving 13 bases between the germline ends. This CDR3 is 13 amino acids long. DNA for the CDR3: TGTGCCAGCAGTGAGAGGTTTCCTGGCGGCTACACCTTC. Its translation: CASSERFPGGYTF.

The rearrangement joins TRBV2 to TRBJ2-1; D call uncertain. Germline V gene sequence: CDR1 SNHLY, CDR2 FYNNEI. This CDR3 spans 11 amino acids. V was shortened by 7 bases and J by 16 bases, with 17 bases between the two germline ends. CDR3 region: CASKFSGYGFF. The CDR3 region has the DNA TGTGCCAGCAAATTCTCGGGTTATGGTTTCTTC.

The gene calls are TRBV3-1 (or the pseudogene TRBV3-2) and TRBJ1-2; D gene ambiguous. This CDR3 comprises 14 residues. Germline CDR1 LGHDT, CDR2 YNNKEL (reference sequence). The V end was cut by 0 bases, the J end by 6 bases, with 11 bases between. In DNA, the CDR3 is TGTGCCAGCAGCCAAGAGTCCGGGAAAAATGGCTACACCTTC. Its translation: CASSQESGKNGYTF.

The rearrangement joins TRBV30 to TRBJ1-1; 9 nucleotides line up with TRBD1. V gave up 3 bases and J gave up 8 bases; unmatched junction bases: 13. There are 15 residues in the CDR3. In germline, CDR1 is GTSNPN, CDR2 SVGIG (reference sequence). The CDR3 is CAWRPTGTGYREAFF. The DNA for the CDR3 is TGTGCCTGGAGACCCACCGGGACAGGGTATCGGGAAGCTTTCTTT.

V usage is TRBV7-8 and J usage is TRBJ1-2, with D possibly being TRBD1 (5 bases). V was clipped by 3 bases and J by 0 bases, with 11 bases between them. The CDR3 has 15 residues. Germline lookup yields CDR1 SGHVS and CDR2 FQNEAQ. CDR3: CASSLGLGANYGYTF. CDR3 DNA sequence: TGTGCCAGCAGCTTGGGGCTAGGAGCTAACTATGGCTACACCTTC.

This chain links TRBV30 with TRBJ2-5; weak D call: TRBD1 (5 bases). The V end lost 0 bases, the J end lost 4 bases, and 9 bases lay between the germline ends. The CDR3 has 13 residues. Germline lookup yields CDR1 GTSNPN and CDR2 SVGIG (reference sequence). CDR3 region: CAWSVTGSETQYF. In DNA, the CDR3 is TGTGCCTGGAGTGTAACAGGCTCAGAGACCCAGTACTTC.

This chain connects TRBV6-1 to TRBJ1-6, with 7 positions matching TRBD1. The V gene end was trimmed by 7 bases and the J gene end by 6 bases; junction bases not matched to a gene: 9. The germline V gene has CDR1 MNHNS and CDR2 SASEGT. The CDR3 runs to 15 residues. The CDR3 sequence is CASTPREGANSPLHF. DNA of the CDR3: TGTGCCAGCACCCCTCGGGAGGGGGCTAATTCACCCCTCCACTTT.

The chain carries TRBV3-1 (or the pseudogene TRBV3-2) and TRBJ2-3, with D possibly matching TRBD2 (7 bases). CDR1 and CDR2 from the germline V gene are LGHDT and YNNKEL (reference sequence). The CDR3 is 19 residues long. V was shortened by 4 bases and J by 2 bases, with 25 bases between the two germline ends. In DNA form, the CDR3 reads TGTGCCAGCAGCCCCCACAGCGGTTTACGGGGGGCCCCCACAGATACGCAGTATTTT. Its translation is CASSPHSGLRGAPTDTQYF.

The chain has TRBV5-1 and TRBJ2-3; D possibly corresponds to TRBD2 (5 bases). The V end lost 4 bases, the J end lost 2 bases, and 11 bases lay between the germline ends. CDR1 and CDR2 (germline): SGHRS, YFSETQ. The CDR3 loop spans 14 amino acids. The CDR3 is CASSPGLYTDTQYF. CDR3 nucleotides: TGCGCCAGCAGCCCAGGACTCTACACAGATACGCAGTATTTT.

CDR3 region: CASVKSSEGSNSPLHF. Written as DNA, the CDR3 is TGTGCTAGTGTCAAAAGTTCGGAAGGATCGAATTCACCCCTCCACTTT. V usage is TRBV12-5 and J usage is TRBJ1-6; no definite D call. CDR3 length equals 16 residues. Germline V gene data show CDR1 as LGHNT and CDR2 as FRNRAP. V was trimmed by 7 bases and J by 7 bases, leaving 20 bases between them.

This clone was observed a few times. The CDR3 loop reads CASSEAAGGVRETQYF. CDR3 DNA: TGTGCCAGCAGTGAAGCTGCGGGGGGAGTAAGAGAGACCCAGTACTTC. J is TRBJ2-5 and V is TRBV6-1; 8 positions match TRBD2. V lost 0 bases and J lost 4; bases outside the gene matches: 7. Germline CDR1 is MNHNS and CDR2 is SASEGT. There are 16 residues in the CDR3.